This T cell receptor (beta chain) was obtained from a study of blood T cells in healthy people across ages (dated by TCRdb to the mid-2010s). Background for the entire study: In model experiments, template switching captured roughly one uniquely barcoded TCR beta cDNA molecule for every two T cells. Age-related changes in TCR beta repertoire diversity were measured in the study by deep sequencing normalized with unique cDNA molecular identifiers. The donors were split into four age groups: young (average 16 years), middle-aged (about 40), aged (62) and long-lived (approximately 80). To avoid experimental bias, donors of different ages were randomly spread across the sequencing lanes. Two additional independent replicas of 1 million unique cDNA reads from the same blood draw were analyzed for two donors (one aged 18 to 30 and one aged 80 or older).

Overall study outcomes, separate from this receptor: Observed TCR beta diversity correlated strongly with the percentage of naive T cells measured by flow cytometry. Because profiling used bulk unsorted PBMCs, naive and antigen-experienced compartments could not be compared conclusively. The CMV infection status of donors was not known, potentially confounding age-related changes in expanded clonotypes. Estimates of total diversity based on one million sequenced T cells were considered lower bounds and underestimates. Compared with the aged group, the long-lived group had more naive CD4+ T cells, fewer expanded clones and increased TCR diversity, suggesting age selection. As age increased, observed TCR beta diversity per million T cells dropped in a roughly linear way, and a significant reduction was already evident by age 40.

Receptor amplification or capture employed 5' RACE. This sample was sequenced with an Illumina HiSeq 2500. A second roughly 6 to 11 cycle PCR used a sample-barcoded 5' primer and a J-beta primer mix. A template-switch 5' adaptor carrying 12 random nucleotides introduced a unique molecular identifier onto each TCR beta cDNA molecule. Each sample yielded at least 2.5 million CDR3-containing paired-end reads. First-strand cDNA synthesis was performed from all RNA using the Mint cDNA synthesis kit, with priming by a TRBC-specific oligonucleotide. Following uracil-DNA glycosylase treatment, a first 18-cycle PCR with universal primers M1SS and BC2_uni_R was performed on all cDNA. On the authors' methods: Normalization of each sample was performed by random selection of 1 million high-quality reads, each carrying a distinct molecular identifier. Instead of being binned into consensus sequences, reads that shared molecular identifiers were thrown out. MiTCR, with a Q25 quality threshold and the strictest error-elimination algorithm, was used for CDR3 identification, clonotype clustering and error correction. A nonparametric unseen species model with Euler transformation was used to estimate a lower bound on total TCR beta diversity. TCRdb reprocessed the public reads (quality trimming at Q25 with fastp, clone calling with MiXCR) and kept in-frame beta chains. A single entry per CDR3 protein holds the most common genes and DNA from its merged rows. TCRdb's processing, not the authors' own work, is the source of the V and J calls. In all, the sample holds roughly 410,000 distinct CDR3 sequences, and roughly half of those were seen once. Together, the top ten hold around 50% of the sample.

To note about this clonotype: Its antigen has not been determined. Base qualities are not provided; no much larger clone lies one nucleotide away.

Reading the germline V gene gives CDR1 MDHEN and CDR2 SYDVKM. Trimming removed 6 bases from V and 10 bases from J; the gene matches leave 6 bases unexplained. The CDR3 holds 12 amino acids from the cysteine to the phenylalanine. Kept here is only the CDR3 DNA, which spans 36 bases and is read in frame from base 1. Donors were 40 or so systemically healthy Caucasian individuals from Russia aged 6 to 90 years. Around 10 milliliters of peripheral blood were drawn from each donor into EDTA-treated Vacutainer tubes. Ficoll-Paque density-gradient centrifugation was used to isolate PBMCs, with at least 7 million per sample. Trizol reagent was used to extract total RNA from PBMCs, with at least 6 micrograms per sample. For every donor, flow cytometry on a PBMC aliquot measured the percentage of naive CD45RAhigh/CD27high T cells.

This clonotype originated in a man between 60 and 70 years old in good health. Sequences were obtained from blood. This chain is built from TRBV28 and TRBJ2-1; 7 bases in the junction line up with TRBD2. Read as DNA, the sequence is TGTGCCAGCAGGACTAGCTCCTACGAGCAGTTCTTC. Its protein product is CASRTSSYEQFF.